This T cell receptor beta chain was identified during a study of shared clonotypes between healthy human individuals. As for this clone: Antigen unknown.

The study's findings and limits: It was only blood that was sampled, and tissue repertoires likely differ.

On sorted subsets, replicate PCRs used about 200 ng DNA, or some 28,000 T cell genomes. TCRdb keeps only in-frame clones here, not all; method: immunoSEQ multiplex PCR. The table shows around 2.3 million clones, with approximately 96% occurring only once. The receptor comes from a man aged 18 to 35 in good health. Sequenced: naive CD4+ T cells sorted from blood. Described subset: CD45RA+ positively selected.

The CDR3 reads CASSYDRHEQFF. The CDR3 DNA follows: TGTGCCAGCAGTTACGATCGGCACGAGCAGTTCTTC. V gene TRBV6-6 combines with J gene TRBJ2-1, with unresolved D. The CDR3 has 12 amino acids. Trimming shortened V by 2 bases and J by 10 bases, and 9 bases separated the two germline ends. Germline CDR1 MNHNY, CDR2 SVGAGI (reference sequence).